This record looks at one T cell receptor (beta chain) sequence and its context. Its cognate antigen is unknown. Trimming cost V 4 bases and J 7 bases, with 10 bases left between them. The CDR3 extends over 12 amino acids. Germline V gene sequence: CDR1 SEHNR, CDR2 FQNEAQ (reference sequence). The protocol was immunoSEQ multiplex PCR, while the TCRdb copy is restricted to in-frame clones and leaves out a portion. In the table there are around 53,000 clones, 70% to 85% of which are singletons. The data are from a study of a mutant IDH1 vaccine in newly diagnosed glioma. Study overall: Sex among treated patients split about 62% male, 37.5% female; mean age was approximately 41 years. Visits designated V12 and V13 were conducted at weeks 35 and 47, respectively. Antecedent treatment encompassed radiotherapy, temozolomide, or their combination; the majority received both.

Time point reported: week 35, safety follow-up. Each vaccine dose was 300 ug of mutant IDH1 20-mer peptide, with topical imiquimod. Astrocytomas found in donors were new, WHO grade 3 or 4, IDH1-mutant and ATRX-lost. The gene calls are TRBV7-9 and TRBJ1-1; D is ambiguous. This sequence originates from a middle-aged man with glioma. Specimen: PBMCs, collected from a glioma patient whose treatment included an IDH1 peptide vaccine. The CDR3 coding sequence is TGTGCCAGCAGCTGGGTCGGGGATGAAGCTTTCTTT. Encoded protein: CASSWVGDEAFF.